Shown below are 7 T cell receptor beta chains from a single sample sequenced in a study of T cells after yellow fever vaccination. A single record per CDR3 protein comes from TCRdb applying MiXCR to the 5' RACE reads. The sample includes hundreds of thousands of distinct CDR3 sequences, roughly 4% of them seen just once. The sequences come from PBMCs, collected 5 days after the yellow fever booster vaccination. The receptors derive from a young man who received the YFV17D yellow fever vaccine.

This sequence joins TRBV18 and TRBJ2-7; no definite D call. Per germline, CDR1 KGHSH and CDR2 LQKENI. This CDR3 has 16 residues. The V gene lost 3 bases and the J gene lost 0 bases, with 15 bases spanning the gap. The CDR3 nucleotides read TGTGCCAGCTCACCTCCGGCCACTCTAACCTCCTACGAGCAGTACTTC. This sequence encodes CASSPPATLTSYEQYF.

The CDR3 protein is CASSLAGDYSNQPQHF. The CDR3, as DNA: TGTGCCAGCAGCTTAGCGGGGGACTATAGCAATCAGCCCCAGCATTTT. This chain joins TRBV7-9 and TRBJ1-5, with D maybe TRBD1 (5 bases). The CDR3 is 16 residues long. Germline-derived CDR1 and CDR2 are SEHNR and FQNEAQ (reference sequence). Trimming removed 0 bases at V and 0 bases at J, with 9 bases between.

The J gene is TRBJ1-1, the V gene TRBV7-8; TRBD1 aligns across 7 bases. The CDR3 consists of 15 residues. Germline CDR1 and CDR2: SGHVS and FQNEAQ. Trimming removed 7 bases from V and 7 bases from J; junction bases left unmatched: 15. CDR3 sequence (DNA): TGTGCCAGCACCACCCAGGGGGGTCGGAAGGATGAAGCTTTCTTT. Its translation: CASTTQGGRKDEAFF.

The chain joins TRBV10-3 to TRBJ2-1; TRBD2 aligns across 7 bases. The junction had 3 bases not matched to a gene; V was cut back by 4 bases and J by 9 bases. CDR1 and CDR2 from the germline V gene are ENHRY and SYGVKD. This CDR3 region has 12 residues. The CDR3 DNA reads TGTGCCATCAGTGGCCCGGGGGGTGAGCAGTTCTTC. As protein: CAISGPGGEQFF.

The table lists this clonotype with many counts. This rearrangement joins TRBV7-9 to TRBJ1-1, with D hard to call. V was shortened by 5 bases and J by 11 bases, with 18 bases between the two germline ends. Per germline, CDR1 SEHNR and CDR2 FQNEAQ (reference sequence). The CDR3 runs to 13 residues. CDR3 protein: CASSPTTGPLAFF. The CDR3 nucleotides are TGTGCCAGCAGCCCCACGACGGGCCCTTTGGCTTTCTTT. The full variable domain, completed using reference TRBV7-9 and TRBJ1-1, is DTGVSQNPRHKITKRGQNVTFRCDPISEHNRLYWYRQTLGQGPEFLTYFQNEAQLEKSRLLSDRFSAERPKGSFSTLEIQRTEQGDSAMYLCASSPTTGPLAFFGQGTRLTVV.

This clonotype was detected a few times. The chain combines TRBV19 with TRBJ1-1, with TRBD1 matching 7 bases. V shed 7 bases, J shed 1 base, and the junction held 6 bases outside the gene matches. This CDR3 is 14 amino acids long. Per the germline V gene, CDR1 is LNHDA and CDR2 is SQIVND (reference sequence). Here the CDR3 DNA reads TGTGCCAGTAACCCGGACAGGTGGAACACTGAAGCTTTCTTT. It codes for CASNPDRWNTEAFF.

This clonotype occurred a few times. The gene calls are TRBV4-1 and TRBJ2-3; a weak D match, TRBD1 (6 bases). The germline V gene has CDR1 MGHRA and CDR2 YSYEKL. CDR3 length: 17 residues. Trimming took off 4 bases at V and 2 bases at J, with 19 bases between the two ends. In DNA form, the CDR3 reads TGCGCCAGCAGCCCCTCGGGTGGGCAGGGGTACACAGATACGCAGTATTTT. It yields the protein CASSPSGGQGYTDTQYF.